This T cell receptor (beta chain) stems from a study of identical twins. This CDR3 spans 15 amino acids. Germline V gene sequence: CDR1 DFQATT, CDR2 SNEGSKA (reference sequence). Details on this clonotype: The junction and the germline gene differ at one end; a read error may be behind it.

Each CDR3 protein gets one entry after TCRdb re-called the 5' RACE reads with MiXCR. In the table there are around 1.7 million distinct CDR3 sequences, 32% of which are singletons. The TCR originated in a newborn girl in good health. Sequenced input: cord blood. The chain uses TRBV20-1 and TRBJ2-3; TRBD2 matches 11 bases. The CDR3 loop is CGALLAGGPADTQYF. The CDR3 DNA reads TGCGGTGCGTTATTAGCGGGGGGGCCCGCAGATACGCAGTATTTT.